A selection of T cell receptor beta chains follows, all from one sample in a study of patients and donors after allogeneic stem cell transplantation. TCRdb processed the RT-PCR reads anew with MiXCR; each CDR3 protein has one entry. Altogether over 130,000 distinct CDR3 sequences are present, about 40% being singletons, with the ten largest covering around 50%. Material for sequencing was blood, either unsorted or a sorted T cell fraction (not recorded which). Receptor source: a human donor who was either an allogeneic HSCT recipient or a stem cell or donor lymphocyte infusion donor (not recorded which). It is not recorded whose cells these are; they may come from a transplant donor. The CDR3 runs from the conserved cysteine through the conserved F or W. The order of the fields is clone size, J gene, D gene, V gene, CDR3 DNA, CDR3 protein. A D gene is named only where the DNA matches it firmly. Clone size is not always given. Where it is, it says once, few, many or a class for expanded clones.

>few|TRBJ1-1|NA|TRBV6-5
TGTGCCAGCAGCCGAACCGGCTTTGAAGCTTTCTTT
CASSRTGFEAFF
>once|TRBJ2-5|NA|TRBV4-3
TGCGCCAGCAGCCAAGATCGGCAGCAAGAGACCCAGTACTTC
CASSQDRQQETQYF
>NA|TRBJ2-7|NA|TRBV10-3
TGTGCCATCAGTAAAGGAACCGCTTCAGGCAGCTCCTACGAGCAGTACTTC
CAISKGTASGSSYEQYF
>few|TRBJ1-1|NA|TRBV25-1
TGTGCCAGCAGTGAATCCCTTATGAACACTGAAGCTTTCTTT
CASSESLMNTEAFF
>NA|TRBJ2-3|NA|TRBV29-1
TGCAGCGTCATAGTCCCCCGACCTCGTACAGATACGCAGTATTTT
CSVIVPRPRTDTQYF
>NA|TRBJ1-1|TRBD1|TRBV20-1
TGCAGTGCTAGGGGCAGGGGGGACACTGAAGCTTTCTTT
CSARGRGDTEAFF
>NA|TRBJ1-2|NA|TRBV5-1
TGCGCCAGCAGCTTCTCCTCCGCTTATGGCTACACCTTC
CASSFSSAYGYTF
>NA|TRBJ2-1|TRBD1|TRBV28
TGTGCCAGCAGTGCCGCGGGACAGGGGGACAATGAGCAGTTCTTC
CASSAAGQGDNEQFF
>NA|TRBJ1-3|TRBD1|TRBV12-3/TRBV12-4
TGTGCCAGCAGTCGCGTCCGGGACAGGGGGTTATGGTCTGGAAACACCATATATTTT
CASSRVRDRGLWSGNTIYF
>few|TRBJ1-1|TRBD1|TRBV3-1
TGTGCCAGCAGCCCCAGGGGGGCGGACACTGAAGCTTTCTTT
CASSPRGADTEAFF
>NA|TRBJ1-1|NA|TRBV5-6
TGTGCCAGCAGCTTGGAGCAGGGAGGGTCTAGGCCTGAAGCTTTCTTT
CASSLEQGGSRPEAFF
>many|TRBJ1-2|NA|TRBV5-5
TGTGCCAGCAGCTTGGCGGCATCCTATGGCTACACCTTC
CASSLAASYGYTF
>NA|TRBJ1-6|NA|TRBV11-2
TGTGCCAGCAGCGCCAGCATGGGGGCAGGGACCTATAATTCACCCCTCCACTTT
CASSASMGAGTYNSPLHF
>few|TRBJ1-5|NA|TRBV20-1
TGCAGTGCACCTAACAGGCTTAGCAATCAGCCCCAGCATTTT
CSAPNRLSNQPQHF
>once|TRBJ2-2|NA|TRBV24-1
TGTGCCACAACGCCGGGACGGCCGAACACCGGGGAGCTGTTTTTT
CATTPGRPNTGELFF
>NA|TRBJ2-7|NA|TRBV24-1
TGTGCCACCAGTGATCCAGCCCAGGGCTACGAGCAGTACTTC
CATSDPAQGYEQYF
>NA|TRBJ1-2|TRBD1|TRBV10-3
TGTGCCATCAGTGCCTCGGCAGGGGGGGACTATGGCTACACCTTC
CAISASAGGDYGYTF
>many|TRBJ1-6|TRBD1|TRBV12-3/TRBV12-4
TGTGCCAGCAGTTTAGGAGGGGGCGGGAATTCACCCCTCCACTTT
CASSLGGGGNSPLHF
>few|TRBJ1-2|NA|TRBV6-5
TGTGCCAGCGGTAGCTTCCCCCCCTATGGCTACACCTTC
CASGSFPPYGYTF
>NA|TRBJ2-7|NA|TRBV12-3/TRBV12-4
TGTGCCAGCAGTTTCAAGGGCCCAGGAGAGCAGTACTTC
CASSFKGPGEQYF
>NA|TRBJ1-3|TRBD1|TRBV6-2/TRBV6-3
TGTGCCAGCAGCTCCAGGGGGACAGGAGCTACCCGCTCTGGAAACACCATATATTTT
CASSSRGTGATRSGNTIYF
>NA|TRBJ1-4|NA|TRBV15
TGTGCCACCAGCAGTGGAAGTGAAAAACTGTTTTTT
CATSSGSEKLFF
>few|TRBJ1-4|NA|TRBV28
TGTGCCAGCAGTCCGACGGCCGCAACTAATGAAAAACTGTTTTTT
CASSPTAATNEKLFF
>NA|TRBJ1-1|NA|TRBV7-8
TGTGCCAGCAGCAAGACCGAGGTGAACACTGAAGCTTTCTTT
CASSKTEVNTEAFF
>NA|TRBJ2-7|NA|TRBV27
TGTGCCAGCAGTTTGAGAGGGGTCCTCTACGAGCAGTACTTC
CASSLRGVLYEQYF
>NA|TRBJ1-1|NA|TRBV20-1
TGCAGTGCTGGGGGGGACACTGAAGCTTTCTTT
CSAGGDTEAFF
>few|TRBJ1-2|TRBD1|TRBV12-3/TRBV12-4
TGTGCCAGCAGTAAATTTAAGGGACAGGGCCAGGAGGGCTACACCTTC
CASSKFKGQGQEGYTF
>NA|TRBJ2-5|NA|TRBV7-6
TGTGCCAGCAGCTTTCGTACCCCCTCTGGGACCATGCAAGAGACCCAGTACTTC
CASSFRTPSGTMQETQYF
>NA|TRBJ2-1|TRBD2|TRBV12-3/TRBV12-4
TGTGCCAGCAGACCCGGACTAGCGGTGTCCAGTGAGCAGTTCTTC
CASRPGLAVSSEQFF
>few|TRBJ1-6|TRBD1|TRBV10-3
TGTGCCATCAAGGCTGGACAGGGCAATTCACCCCTCCACTTT
CAIKAGQGNSPLHF
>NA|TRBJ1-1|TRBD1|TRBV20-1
TGCAGTGCTAGAGATCTAGGGGGCTCAGTTTTGAACACTGAAGCTTTCTTT
CSARDLGGSVLNTEAFF
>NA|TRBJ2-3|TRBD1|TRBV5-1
TGCGCCAGCAGCAAGGGACAGTCCACAGATACGCAGTATTTT
CASSKGQSTDTQYF
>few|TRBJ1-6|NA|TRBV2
TGTGCCAGAAGGAGGACCTATAATTCACCCCTCCACTTT
CARRRTYNSPLHF
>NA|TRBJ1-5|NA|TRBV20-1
TGCAGTGCTAGAGAGGGGGATCAGCCCCAGCATTTT
CSAREGDQPQHF
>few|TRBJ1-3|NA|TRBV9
TGTGCCAGCAGCCTTAGAGTGGGCCTGGGAAACACCATATATTTT
CASSLRVGLGNTIYF
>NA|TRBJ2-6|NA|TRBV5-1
TGCGCCAGCAGCCCATCTTCTGGGGCCAACGTCCTGACTTTC
CASSPSSGANVLTF
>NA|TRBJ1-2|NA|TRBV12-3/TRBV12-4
TGTGCCAGCAGTTTATCAGGGGAGTATGGCTACACCTTC
CASSLSGEYGYTF
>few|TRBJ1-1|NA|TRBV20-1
TGCAGTGCCCTCGTAAGAGCCACTGAAGCTTTCTTT
CSALVRATEAFF
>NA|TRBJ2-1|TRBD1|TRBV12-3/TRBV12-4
TGTGCCAGCAGTTCCCCGGGACAGTCCTACAATGAGCAGTTCTTC
CASSSPGQSYNEQFF
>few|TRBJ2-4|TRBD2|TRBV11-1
TGTGCCAGCATCGTTGGGGAGGGGAACATTCAGTACTTC
CASIVGEGNIQYF
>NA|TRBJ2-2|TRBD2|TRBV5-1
TGCGCCAGCAGCGCGCTACTAGCGGGGAGCGACGGGGAGCTGTTTTTT
CASSALLAGSDGELFF
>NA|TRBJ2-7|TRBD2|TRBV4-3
TGCGCCAGCAGCCAACGCCTCGGGGGGGGGATCGAGCAGTACTTC
CASSQRLGGGIEQYF
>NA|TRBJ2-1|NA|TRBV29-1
TGCAGCGTTGCAGCCCACATAAACAATGAGCAGTTCTTC
CSVAAHINNEQFF
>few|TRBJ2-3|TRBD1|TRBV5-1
TGCGCCAGCAGCTTGGGGACAGGCAGGACAGATACGCAGTATTTT
CASSLGTGRTDTQYF
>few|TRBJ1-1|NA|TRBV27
TGTGCCAGCGGACAGCACACTGAAGCTTTCTTT
CASGQHTEAFF
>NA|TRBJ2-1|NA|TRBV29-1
TGCAGCGTTGACCAGGGTTGGGAGCAGTTCTTC
CSVDQGWEQFF
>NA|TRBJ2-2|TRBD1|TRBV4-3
TGCGCCAGCAGCCAAGGACAGGGGAACACCGGGGAGCTGTTTTTT
CASSQGQGNTGELFF
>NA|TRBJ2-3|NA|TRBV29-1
TGCAGCGTGGTAACAGGTAGCACAGATACGCAGTATTTT
CSVVTGSTDTQYF
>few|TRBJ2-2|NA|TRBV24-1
TGTGCCACCAGGCAAATCACCGGGGAGCTGTTTTTT
CATRQITGELFF
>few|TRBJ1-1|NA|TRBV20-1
TGCAGTGCTAGTTATACTGAAGCTTTCTTT
CSASYTEAFF
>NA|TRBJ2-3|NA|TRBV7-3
TGTGCCAGCAGGCCTCCTAGCACAGATACGCAGTATTTT
CASRPPSTDTQYF
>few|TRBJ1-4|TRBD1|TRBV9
TGTGCCAGCAGCTCCCGGGACAGGGGGCGTGAAAAACTGTTTTTT
CASSSRDRGREKLFF
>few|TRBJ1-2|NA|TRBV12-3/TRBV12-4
TGTGCCAGCAGTTTGCGGCAGCCTAACTATGGCTACACCTTC
CASSLRQPNYGYTF
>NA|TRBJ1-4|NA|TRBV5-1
TGCGCCAGCAGCGCTGTACAGGCAACTAATGAAAAACTGTTTTTT
CASSAVQATNEKLFF